The 30 T cell receptor beta chains in this list originate from one sample, sequenced in a study of regulatory T cells. Primers: 52 TRBV forward and 13 TRBJ reverse. Method: immunoSEQ multiplex PCR; TCRdb's copy keeps in-frame clones and lacks some. In the table there are under 4,000 clones, around 94% of which are singletons. Their recognized antigens are unknown. Study results and limitations: Compared with autologous conventional CD4+ cells and control regulatory cells, CD3G-deficient regulatory T cells showed reduced diversity.

The sequencing input was CD4+ Tregs sorted from blood. All receptors derive from a person aged 18-30 years with CD3G deficiency.

The V and J genes are TRBV6-6 and TRBJ1-1; D unresolved. The germline CDR1 and CDR2 sequences are MNHNY and SVGAGI (reference sequence). The CDR3 consists of 13 residues. Trimming shortened V by 2 bases and J by 1 base, and 5 bases separated the two germline ends. As DNA, the CDR3 is TGTGCCAGCAGTTACCCAGGGAACACTGAAGCTTTCTTT. It encodes CASSYPGNTEAFF.

This rearrangement joins TRBV28 to TRBJ1-1; D might be TRBD1 (5 bases). The V gene's germline CDR1 is MDHEN and CDR2 SYDVKM. The CDR3 has 11 amino acids. V lost 7 bases and J lost 9, with 12 bases in between. The CDR3 loop is CASMGGGKAFF. The CDR3 nucleotides read TGTGCCAGCATGGGCGGGGGGAAAGCTTTCTTT.

J is TRBJ1-1 and V is TRBV5-6, with 7 bases lining up with TRBD1. CDR1 and CDR2 from the germline V gene are SGHDT and YYEEEE. The CDR3 is 13 residues long. V was clipped by 1 base and J by 8 bases; unmatched bases: 5. The CDR3 loop is CASSLQGGEEAFF. Here the CDR3 DNA reads TGTGCCAGCAGCTTGCAGGGGGGAGAGGAAGCTTTCTTT.

This rearrangement joins TRBV7-9 to TRBJ1-1; D remains ambiguous. Per the germline V gene, CDR1 is SEHNR and CDR2 is FQNEAQ (reference sequence). The CDR3 length is 16 residues. Trimming left V 1 base short and J 1 base short, with 13 bases between. The CDR3, as DNA: TGTGCCAGCAGCTTAGTCAGCCCCTTGGGGAACACTGAAGCTTTCTTT. Its translation: CASSLVSPLGNTEAFF.

The rearrangement links TRBV5-1 to TRBJ2-2; tentatively, D is TRBD1 (5 bases). In germline, CDR1 is SGHRS, CDR2 YFSETQ. This CDR3 region has 14 residues. Trimming shortened V by 4 bases and J by 0 bases, and 7 bases separated the two germline ends. CDR3 sequence (DNA): TGCGCCAGCAGCGCGGACACGAACACCGGGGAGCTGTTTTTT. Translation: CASSADTNTGELFF.

This chain uses TRBV6-1 with TRBJ2-3; the match to TRBD1 covers 10 bases. J gave up 4 bases and V 6 bases, and 7 bases lay outside the gene matches. This CDR3 has 15 amino acids. From germline, CDR1 is MNHNS and CDR2 SASEGT. For the CDR3, the DNA is TGTGCCAGCAGGGTCGGACAGGGGGATTCAGATACGCAGTATTTT. Its translation is CASRVGQGDSDTQYF.

The chain carries TRBV11-3 and TRBJ2-2; D unresolved. The V and J ends lost 1 base and 3 bases respectively, with 6 bases between them. Germline V gene sequence: CDR1 SGHNT, CDR2 YENEEA. There are 14 residues in the CDR3. The CDR3 DNA reads as TGTGCCAGCAGCTTAGGTCCCTACACCGGGGAGCTGTTTTTT. The encoded protein is CASSLGPYTGELFF.

This clone is termed large. The J gene is TRBJ2-3, the V gene TRBV5-1, with 10 bases identical to TRBD1. CDR1 is SGHRS and CDR2 is YFSETQ in the germline V gene. This CDR3 has 14 amino acids. Trimming took 3 bases from V and 5 from J; bases not matched to a gene: 3. This CDR3 is CASSSGQGGDTQYF. In DNA form, the CDR3 reads TGCGCCAGCAGCTCAGGACAGGGGGGAGATACGCAGTATTTT.

V gene TRBV28 combines with J gene TRBJ2-1, with 11 bases fitting TRBD2. The V gene end was trimmed by 3 bases and the J gene end by 7 bases; junction bases not matched to a gene: 8. CDR3 length: 16 residues. Germline values: CDR1 MDHEN, CDR2 SYDVKM. The CDR3 DNA is TGTGCCAGCAGTTTGGATCTAGCGGGAGGAAGAAATGAGCAGTTCTTC. It translates to CASSLDLAGGRNEQFF. The full variable domain, rest sourced from reference TRBV28 and TRBJ2-1, is DVKVTQSSRYLVKRTGEKVFLECVQDMDHENMFWYRQDPGLGLRLIYFSYDVKMKEKGDIPEGYSVSREKKERFSLILESASTNQTSMYLCASSLDLAGGRNEQFFGPGTRLTVL.

This clone was seen only a few times. The rearrangement uses TRBV28 and TRBJ1-5, with 9 bases fitting TRBD1. The V gene end was trimmed by 8 bases and the J gene end by 4 bases; junction bases not matched to a gene: 6. CDR3 size: 14 residues. Germline lookup yields CDR1 MDHEN and CDR2 SYDVKM. DNA for the CDR3: TGTGCCAGCTCACAGGGGGCACGGAATCAGCCCCAGCATTTT. It yields the protein CASSQGARNQPQHF. Supplemented by reference TRBV28 and TRBJ1-5, the full variable domain reads DVKVTQSSRYLVKRTGEKVFLECVQDMDHENMFWYRQDPGLGLRLIYFSYDVKMKEKGDIPEGYSVSREKKERFSLILESASTNQTSMYLCASSQGARNQPQHFGDGTRLSIL.

This sequence joins TRBV28 and TRBJ1-2; D remains ambiguous. Germline assignment: CDR1 MDHEN and CDR2 SYDVKM. V dropped 4 bases and J dropped 2 bases, with 8 bases sitting between them. The CDR3 loop spans 13 amino acids. CDR3 coding DNA: TGTGCCAGCAGTTCCTCCGGGAACTATGGCTACACCTTC. Protein: CASSSSGNYGYTF.

This rearrangement joins TRBV29-1 to TRBJ1-2, with D perhaps TRBD1 (6 bases). The CDR3 runs to 11 residues. V dropped 7 bases and J dropped 8 bases, with 14 bases sitting between them. Germline-derived CDR1 and CDR2 are SQVTM and ANQGSEA. The CDR3 DNA reads TGCAGCGGAGGGGGAACAGCCGGCTACACCTTC. This translates into CSGGGTAGYTF.

This sequence joins TRBV5-1 and TRBJ2-3; no clear D. Between the trimmed V and J ends, which lost 4 bases and 0 bases, there was a span of 9 bases. Germline V gene sequence: CDR1 SGHRS, CDR2 YFSETQ. This CDR3 comprises 14 residues. As DNA, the CDR3 is TGCGCCAGCAGCGGACCCCAAAGCACAGATACGCAGTATTTT. It yields the protein CASSGPQSTDTQYF.

The chain has TRBV11-2 and TRBJ1-5; D is ambiguous. The germline V and J ends were trimmed by 5 bases and 7 bases, with 9 bases remaining between them. The germline V gene encodes CDR1 SGHAT and CDR2 FQNNGV. The CDR3 has 12 residues. CDR3 in DNA: TGTGCCAGCAGCCCGACCGAGCAGCCCCAGCATTTT. Its translation is CASSPTEQPQHF. The whole variable domain, remainder taken from reference TRBV11-2 and TRBJ1-5, is EAGVAQSPRYKIIEKRQSVAFWCNPISGHATLYWYQQILGQGPKLLIQFQNNGVVDDSQLPKDRFSAERLKGVDSTLKIQPAKLEDSAVYLCASSPTEQPQHFGDGTRLSIL.

The chain has TRBV28 and TRBJ1-1; D is possibly TRBD1 (6 bases). The CDR3 is 14 amino acids. From germline, CDR1 is MDHEN and CDR2 SYDVKM. V gave up 2 bases and J gave up 9 bases, with 16 bases separating them. The CDR3 DNA sequence: TGTGCCAGCAGTTTAGATTCAGGGGCCGGGCAAGCTTTCTTT. Its protein product is CASSLDSGAGQAFF.

The V and J genes are TRBV7-9 and TRBJ2-5, with TRBD1 identical over 8 bases. Per the germline V gene, CDR1 is SEHNR and CDR2 is FQNEAQ (reference sequence). V lost 5 bases, J lost 4 bases, and 15 bases stayed unmatched. The CDR3 length is 17 residues. CDR3 coding DNA: TGTGCCAGCAGCCCTCCACCCGACAGGGGACGGAGAGAGACCCAGTACTTC. It encodes CASSPPPDRGRRETQYF.

The chain couples TRBV5-6 to TRBJ2-1; D is unclear. V lost 1 base and J lost 4, with 6 bases in between. CDR1 and CDR2 (germline): SGHDT, YYEEEE. The CDR3 spans 13 residues. The CDR3 region is CASSLRRYNEQFF. Here the CDR3 DNA reads TGTGCCAGCAGCTTGAGGAGATACAATGAGCAGTTCTTC.

The chain combines TRBV30 with TRBJ2-3, with 8 bases fitting TRBD2. The V segment lost 3 bases and the J segment 4 bases; nucleotides outside the gene matches: 9. Germline lookup yields CDR1 GTSNPN and CDR2 SVGIG (reference sequence). The CDR3 runs to 15 residues. In DNA, the CDR3 is TGTGCCTGGAGCACCCACACTAGCGGCCCAGATACGCAGTATTTT. It yields the protein CAWSTHTSGPDTQYF.

This chain joins TRBV19 and TRBJ1-1; the match to TRBD1 covers 8 bases. CDR1 is LNHDA and CDR2 is SQIVND in the germline V gene (reference sequence). The ends lost 2 bases at V and 8 bases at J; junction bases unmatched: 7. CDR3 size: 14 residues. The DNA for the CDR3 is TGTGCCAGTAGTATATCGGACAGGGTAAGAGAAGCTTTCTTT. It yields the protein CASSISDRVREAFF.

The chain employs TRBV5-1 and TRBJ2-1; D might be TRBD1 or TRBD2, each matching 5 bases. CDR1 SGHRS and CDR2 YFSETQ come from the germline V gene. The V end was cut by 5 bases, the J end by 9 bases, with 15 bases between. The CDR3 totals 13 residues. The CDR3 DNA is TGCGCCAGCAGTGTGACTAATCAGGGTGAGCAGTTCTTC. Protein: CASSVTNQGEQFF. Full variable domain (remainder filled in from reference TRBV5-1 and TRBJ2-1): KAGVTQTPRYLIKTRGQQVTLSCSPISGHRSVSWYQQTPGQGLQFLFEYFSETQRNKGNFPGRFSGRQFSNSRSEMNVSTLELGDSALYLCASSVTNQGEQFFGPGTRLTVL.

The chain joins TRBV6-1 to TRBJ1-1; 9 positions match TRBD1. Germline V lookup: CDR1 MNHNS, CDR2 SASEGT. With 6 bases clipped from V and 5 bases from J, the junction kept 7 bases outside the gene matches. The CDR3 totals 14 residues. Here the CDR3 reads CASSQTGGYTEAFF. DNA of the CDR3: TGTGCCAGCAGCCAGACAGGGGGGTATACTGAAGCTTTCTTT.

Only a few counts were recorded for this clone. The chain links TRBV2 to TRBJ2-1; D is uncertain. V gave up 6 bases and J gave up 5 bases, with 8 bases separating them. CDR1 SNHLY and CDR2 FYNNEI come from the germline V gene. The CDR3 extends over 12 amino acids. The CDR3 DNA sequence: TGTGCCAGCAGCTACTCGGACAATGAGCAGTTCTTC. Translated, it gives CASSYSDNEQFF. Full variable domain (missing parts from reference TRBV2 and TRBJ2-1): EPEVTQTPSHQVTQMGQEVILRCVPISNHLYFYWYRQILGQKVEFLVSFYNNEISEKSEIFDDQFSVERPDGSNFTLKIRSTKLEDSAMYFCASSYSDNEQFFGPGTRLTVL.

The V gene is TRBV19, the J gene TRBJ1-5, with 10 bases identical to TRBD1. Germline V gene lookup returns CDR1 LNHDA and CDR2 SQIVND (reference sequence). The J segment lost 4 bases and the V segment lost 3 bases, leaving 6 bases of the junction unmatched. The CDR3 loop spans 16 amino acids. The DNA for the CDR3 is TGTGCCAGTAGTATGGACCCGGGACAGGGGAATCAGCCCCAGCATTTT. Translation gives CASSMDPGQGNQPQHF.

This clone was seen only once. The J gene is TRBJ1-1, the V gene TRBV19; unclear D gene. This CDR3 is 16 amino acids long. CDR1 and CDR2 (germline): LNHDA, SQIVND (reference sequence). Trimming removed 4 bases from V and 1 base from J, with 16 bases in between. The CDR3 DNA reads TGTGCCAGTAGTACCAGGCCGGGATCTCAGAACACTGAAGCTTTCTTT. Translation gives CASSTRPGSQNTEAFF.

The genes are TRBV6-1 and TRBJ2-1; 10 nucleotides line up with TRBD2. The germline CDR1 and CDR2 sequences are MNHNS and SASEGT. V dropped 6 bases and J dropped 5; count of bases not matched to a gene: 1. The CDR3 length is 13 residues. The CDR3, as DNA: TGTGCCAGCAGCCTAGCGGGAGACAATGAGCAGTTCTTC. Protein product: CASSLAGDNEQFF.

The chain combines TRBV7-9 with TRBJ1-6, with a tentative D call TRBD1 (6 bases). The CDR3 has 13 amino acids. Trimming took 5 bases from V and 8 from J, leaving 10 bases between them. Germline CDR1 is SEHNR and CDR2 is FQNEAQ (reference sequence). The CDR3 reads CASSPQGDSPLHF. The CDR3 DNA reads as TGTGCCAGCAGCCCACAGGGAGATTCACCCCTCCACTTT.

In its sample, this clone was seen once. The V and J genes are TRBV7-9 and TRBJ2-3; D uncertain. CDR1 is SEHNR and CDR2 is FQNEAQ in the germline V gene (reference sequence). The CDR3 sequence is 15 residues long. Deletions cut 5 bases from V and 0 bases from J, with 12 bases between. Written as DNA, the CDR3 is TGTGCCAGCAGCCCCGATCCCGGGAGCACAGATACGCAGTATTTT. As protein: CASSPDPGSTDTQYF.

V gene TRBV10-2 combines with J gene TRBJ2-5; D is ambiguous. The J call could be wrong; TRBJ2-7 is a better fit for the DNA end. The CDR3 extends over 11 amino acids. Germline V lookup: CDR1 WSHSY, CDR2 SAAADI. CDR3 sequence (DNA): TGCGCCAGCAGTGAGACCTACGAGCAGTACTTC. It yields the protein CASSETYEQYF.

The chain couples TRBV13 to TRBJ2-7, with TRBD1 as a possible D gene (5 bases). Germline CDR1 reads PRHDT; CDR2 reads FYEKMQ (reference sequence). The V and J ends lost 3 bases and 7 bases respectively, with 16 bases between them. The CDR3 covers 14 residues. CDR3 sequence: CASSFWLAGKEQYF. For the CDR3, the DNA is TGTGCCAGCAGCTTCTGGTTGGCAGGGAAGGAGCAGTACTTC.

To note about this clone: At one end the junction does not follow the germline gene, possibly because of a read error. The V and J genes are TRBV6-1 and TRBJ2-7, with 7 bases fitting TRBD2. Per germline, CDR1 MNHNS and CDR2 SASEGT. This CDR3 contains 15 residues. In DNA, the CDR3 is TGTGCCAGCAGGGGGGACGGGGGGAGCTCCCACGAGCAGTACTTC. This gives the protein CASRGDGGSSHEQYF.